One sample yielded the 27 T cell receptor beta chains listed below, sequenced in a study of blood T cell repertoires in COVID-19 (dated by TCRdb to about 2020). Libraries were made using the immunoSEQ multiplex PCR assay. TCRdb obtained this table from immuneACCESS and retained in-frame rearrangements with V and J assigned. These tables miss some clones; where compared with another copy, unresolved V genes account for less than half of the shortfall, and the remainder is unexplained. The sample includes over 150,000 clones, with roughly 80% observed a single time. 15% to 20% of the sample goes to the ten largest clones. The sequencing input was PBMCs or T cells enriched from blood (not recorded which). The receptors stem from a woman between 50 and 59 years old who had recovered from COVID-19.

V gene TRBV6-1 combines with J gene TRBJ1-4; 11 nucleotides agree with TRBD1. Looked up from germline, CDR1 is MNHNS and CDR2 is SASEGT. The V and J ends lost 4 bases and 4 bases, in that order; junction bases with no gene match: 8. The CDR3 loop spans 17 amino acids. CDR3 sequence: CASSVSGQGGRNEKLFF. The CDR3 DNA is TGTGCCAGCAGTGTGTCGGGACAGGGGGGCCGTAATGAAAAACTGTTTTTT.

The chain recombines TRBV3-1 (or the pseudogene TRBV3-2) with TRBJ2-1, with TRBD1 matching 9 bases. CDR1 is LGHDT and CDR2 is YNNKEL in the germline V gene (reference sequence). V was clipped by 4 bases and J by 6 bases; unmatched bases: 7. This CDR3 region has 15 residues. CDR3 DNA: TGTGCCAGCAGCCTGGGACAGGGTTCGTTCAATGAGCAGTTCTTC. Its translation: CASSLGQGSFNEQFF.

V is TRBV6-5 and J is TRBJ1-1, with a weak D call TRBD1 (5 bases). The V gene lost 10 bases and the J gene lost 1 base, with 10 bases spanning the gap. This CDR3 is built from 12 residues. Per the germline V gene, CDR1 is MNHEY and CDR2 is SVGAGI. The CDR3 sequence: CAISQGNTEAFF. The CDR3 region has the DNA TGTGCCATATCCCAGGGGAACACTGAAGCTTTCTTT.

The chain recombines TRBV28 with TRBJ1-2, with D possibly matching TRBD1 (6 bases). In germline, CDR1 is MDHEN, CDR2 SYDVKM. Trimming left V 5 bases short and J 0 bases short, with 16 bases between. The CDR3 has 16 residues. The CDR3 loop reads CASSRGQRDSNYGYTF. The CDR3 DNA reads TGTGCCAGCAGTCGCGGACAGAGAGATTCTAACTATGGCTACACCTTC.

This rearrangement joins TRBV5-6 to TRBJ2-7; possible D gene TRBD1, 6 bases. The CDR3 consists of 15 residues. Germline V gene lookup returns CDR1 SGHDT and CDR2 YYEEEE. V shed 4 bases and J shed 1 base, with 15 bases lying between them. The CDR3 reads CASSGPRDISYEQYF. Here the CDR3 DNA reads TGTGCCAGCAGCGGCCCCCGGGACATATCCTACGAGCAGTACTTC.

This clone was counted a few times. The chain has TRBV5-4 and TRBJ1-4, with TRBD1 matching over 11 bases. After removal of 4 bases from V and 7 bases from J, the junction contained 6 bases not matched to a gene. The CDR3 length is 15 residues. Germline V gene data show CDR1 as SGHNT and CDR2 as YYREEE (reference sequence). CDR3 residues: CASSPSGTGGEKLFF. In DNA, the CDR3 is TGTGCCAGCAGCCCCTCGGGGACAGGGGGTGAAAAACTGTTTTTT.

The rearrangement joins TRBV7-6 to TRBJ1-1; D is unresolved. From germline, CDR1 is SGHVS and CDR2 FNYEAQ. The CDR3 contains 13 residues. V was shortened by 3 bases and J by 1 base, with 6 bases between the two germline ends. CDR3 residues: CASSFTRNTEAFF. CDR3 coding DNA: TGTGCCAGCAGCTTTACGAGGAACACTGAAGCTTTCTTT.

The chain combines TRBV18 with TRBJ1-5; D not certain. V gave up 6 bases and J gave up 4 bases, with 13 bases separating them. Germline assignment: CDR1 KGHSH and CDR2 LQKENI. CDR3 length equals 14 residues. The CDR3, as DNA: TGTGCCAGCTCCGCGGGAAGAGGGAATCAGCCCCAGCATTTT. This encodes CASSAGRGNQPQHF.

The J gene is TRBJ1-2, the V gene TRBV7-8, with 11 positions matching TRBD1. The junction had 16 bases not matched to a gene; V was cut back by 6 bases and J by 7 bases. Germline V gives CDR1 SGHVS, CDR2 FQNEAQ. There are 17 residues in the CDR3. The CDR3 coding sequence is TGTGCCAGCAGTAATCGGACAGGGGGCGTTTTCATCTCTGGCTACACCTTC. Encoded protein: CASSNRTGGVFISGYTF.

This sequence joins TRBV18 and TRBJ2-7; no clear D gene. CDR1 and CDR2 from the germline V gene are KGHSH and LQKENI. Between the trimmed V and J ends, which lost 3 bases and 8 bases, there was a span of 20 bases. The CDR3 sequence is 15 residues long. CDR3 bases: TGTGCCAGCTCACCCCCAGCCCCCCGCGGTCACAAGCAGTACTTC. Translated: CASSPPAPRGHKQYF.

The chain combines TRBV25-1 with TRBJ1-1; 7 bases align to TRBD1. V trimming: 7 bases; J trimming: 5 bases; junction bases outside the gene matches: 7. Germline values: CDR1 MGHDK, CDR2 SYGVNS. CDR3 size: 13 residues. The DNA of the CDR3 is TGTGCCAGCACCCGAGGGGGCTTTACTGAAGCTTTCTTT. Its protein is CASTRGGFTEAFF.

The chain joins TRBV18 to TRBJ2-5; D possibly corresponds to TRBD2 (7 bases). Trimming took off 6 bases at V and 7 bases at J, with 21 bases between the two ends. Per germline, CDR1 KGHSH and CDR2 LQKENI. CDR3 length: 15 residues. CDR3 bases: TGTGCCAGCTCCCCGCCTTCCGGGGGGCCGGGGACCCAGTACTTC. Translating it yields CASSPPSGGPGTQYF.

The chain couples TRBV28 to TRBJ1-4; 10 nucleotides match TRBD1. The V segment lost 6 bases and the J segment 8 bases; nucleotides outside the gene matches: 6. CDR3 length: 14 residues. From germline, CDR1 is MDHEN and CDR2 SYDVKM. The CDR3 coding sequence is TGTGCCAGCAGACCACCGGGACAGGGGGAAAAACTGTTTTTT. This sequence encodes CASRPPGQGEKLFF.

The rearrangement joins TRBV12-3 or TRBV12-4 to TRBJ1-6, with 8 bases aligning to TRBD1. The CDR3 is made up of 13 amino acids. With 5 bases clipped from V and 7 bases from J, the junction kept 1 base outside the gene matches. CDR3 protein: CASSRTGNSPLHF. The CDR3 DNA reads TGTGCCAGCAGTAGGACAGGGAATTCACCCCTCCACTTT.

The rearrangement joins TRBV27 to TRBJ2-2; 13 nucleotides line up with TRBD2. CDR1 and CDR2 (germline): MNHEY, SMNVEV (reference sequence). After removal of 5 bases from V and 0 bases from J, the junction contained 6 bases not matched to a gene. This CDR3 comprises 18 residues. In DNA form, the CDR3 reads TGTGCCAGCAGTCGGGGACTAGCGGGAAGACCGAACACCGGGGAGCTGTTTTTT. It codes for CASSRGLAGRPNTGELFF.

The table lists this clone with a count of one. The chain uses TRBV5-6 and TRBJ2-4; D unclear. The CDR3 has 13 amino acids. Per the germline V gene, CDR1 is SGHDT and CDR2 is YYEEEE. V lost 6 bases to trimming and J lost 6 bases, with 13 bases between them. CDR3 amino acids: CASTRGNRNIQYF. CDR3 nucleotide sequence: TGTGCCAGCACCCGCGGAAATCGAAACATTCAGTACTTC. The variable domain in full, completed from reference TRBV5-6 and TRBJ2-4, reads DAGVTQSPTHLIKTRGQQVTLRCSPKSGHDTVSWYQQALGQGPQFIFQYYEEEERQRGNFPDRFSGHQFPNYSSELNVNALLLGDSALYLCASTRGNRNIQYFGAGTRLSVL.

This chain connects TRBV2 to TRBJ2-6; 8 bases are shared with TRBD1. Per the germline V gene, CDR1 is SNHLY and CDR2 is FYNNEI. The CDR3 contains 16 residues. Trimming took 7 bases from V and 2 from J; bases not matched to a gene: 7. This CDR3 reads CASTLDRAAGANVLTF. The CDR3 DNA reads as TGTGCCAGCACCTTGGACAGGGCGGCTGGGGCCAACGTCCTGACTTTC. Full variable domain (missing parts from reference TRBV2 and TRBJ2-6): EPEVTQTPSHQVTQMGQEVILRCVPISNHLYFYWYRQILGQKVEFLVSFYNNEISEKSEIFDDQFSVERPDGSNFTLKIRSTKLEDSAMYFCASTLDRAAGANVLTFGAGSRLTVL.

The chain links TRBV12-3 or TRBV12-4 to TRBJ1-3, with unresolved D. The CDR3 covers 12 residues. Trimming pared 2 bases from V and 4 bases from J, leaving 3 bases between. In nucleotides, the CDR3 is TGTGCCAGCAGTTTATTAGGAAACACCATATATTTT. This translates into CASSLLGNTIYF.

V gene TRBV6-5 combines with J gene TRBJ2-5; TRBD1 matches at 9 bases. Germline V gives CDR1 MNHEY, CDR2 SVGAGI. This CDR3 contains 15 residues. V was pared by 7 bases and J by 3 bases, with 9 bases of the junction left unmatched. This CDR3 reads CASTQGQGRKETQYF. CDR3 coding DNA: TGTGCCAGCACACAGGGACAGGGTAGGAAAGAGACCCAGTACTTC.

The V and J genes are TRBV5-1 and TRBJ2-3; D ambiguous. The V gene lost 3 bases and the J gene lost 3 bases, with 8 bases spanning the gap. This CDR3 contains 13 residues. Germline V gives CDR1 SGHRS, CDR2 YFSETQ. The chain's CDR3 is CASSSRQTDTQYF. CDR3 DNA sequence: TGCGCCAGCAGCTCCCGCCAGACAGATACGCAGTATTTT.

The J gene is TRBJ2-1, the V gene TRBV25-1, with 9 bases matching TRBD2. This CDR3 region has 14 residues. CDR1 MGHDK and CDR2 SYGVNS come from the germline V gene. Trimming cost V 2 bases and J 8 bases; bases outside gene matches: 4. The DNA of the CDR3 is TGTGCCAGCAGTGAAGCGGGAGGGCCTTATGAGCAGTTCTTC. The encoded protein is CASSEAGGPYEQFF.

The chain uses TRBV10-3 and TRBJ1-4; TRBD1 agrees at 7 bases. CDR1 and CDR2 from the germline V gene are ENHRY and SYGVKD. The J segment lost 7 bases and the V segment lost 7 bases, leaving 6 bases of the junction unmatched. There are 13 residues in the CDR3. In nucleotides, the CDR3 is TGTGCCATCAATCCGGGACAGCCTGAAAAACTGTTTTTT. Translation: CAINPGQPEKLFF.

The V gene is TRBV3-1 (or the pseudogene TRBV3-2), the J gene TRBJ1-2; D might be TRBD1 (6 bases). Germline CDR1 reads LGHDT; CDR2 reads YNNKEL (reference sequence). This CDR3 is 14 amino acids long. Trimming removed 1 base from V and 2 bases from J, with 8 bases in between. The CDR3 DNA reads TGTGCCAGCAGCCAAGGAGGACAGAACTATGGCTACACCTTC. Its protein is CASSQGGQNYGYTF.

The chain recombines TRBV30 with TRBJ1-1; possible D gene TRBD1, 5 bases. Germline V CDR1 and CDR2: GTSNPN, SVGIG (reference sequence). This CDR3 is built from 13 residues. V was pared by 4 bases and J by 1 base, with 10 bases between. CDR3 nucleotides: TGTGCCTGGAAGGGGCAGGGGAACACTGAAGCTTTCTTT. This translates into CAWKGQGNTEAFF.

V and J are TRBV5-3 and TRBJ1-4; D is perhaps TRBD1 (6 bases). TRBV5-3 is labeled an ORF, and its function is uncertain. The CDR3 is 20 amino acids. Trimming left V 4 bases short and J 5 bases short, with 30 bases between. For the CDR3, the DNA is TGTGCCAGAAGCCTGCGAACTTGGGGACCCGGGACAAAGGGGAATGAAAAACTGTTTTTT. Translated, it gives CARSLRTWGPGTKGNEKLFF.

In this sample, this clone turned up a few times. The chain uses TRBV7-2 and TRBJ2-7; tentative D call: TRBD1 (6 bases). V dropped 1 base and J dropped 3 bases, with 16 bases sitting between them. Germline V CDR1 and CDR2: SGHTA, FQGNSA. The CDR3 is made up of 16 amino acids. The CDR3 region is CASSLGGLVPNYEQYF. DNA of the CDR3: TGTGCCAGCAGCTTAGGGGGGCTTGTCCCCAACTACGAGCAGTACTTC.

This chain uses TRBV7-8 with TRBJ1-6, with D unresolved. Trimming removed 4 bases from V and 9 bases from J, with 13 bases in between. The CDR3 contains 14 residues. From germline, CDR1 is SGHVS and CDR2 FQNEAQ. The CDR3 DNA is TGTGCCAGCAGCTACGGGAGCCTAAGTTCACCCCTCCACTTT. It specifies CASSYGSLSSPLHF.